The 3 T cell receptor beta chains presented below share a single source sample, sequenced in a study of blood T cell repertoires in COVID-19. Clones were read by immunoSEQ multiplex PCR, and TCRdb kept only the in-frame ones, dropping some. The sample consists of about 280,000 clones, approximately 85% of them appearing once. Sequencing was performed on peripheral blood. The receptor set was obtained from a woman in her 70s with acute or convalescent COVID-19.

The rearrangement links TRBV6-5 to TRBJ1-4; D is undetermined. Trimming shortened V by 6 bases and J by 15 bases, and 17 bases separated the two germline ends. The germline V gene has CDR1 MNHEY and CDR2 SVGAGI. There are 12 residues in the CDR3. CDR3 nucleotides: TGTGCCAGCAGGACACCCGAAGCTATATTGTTTTTT. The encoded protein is CASRTPEAILFF.

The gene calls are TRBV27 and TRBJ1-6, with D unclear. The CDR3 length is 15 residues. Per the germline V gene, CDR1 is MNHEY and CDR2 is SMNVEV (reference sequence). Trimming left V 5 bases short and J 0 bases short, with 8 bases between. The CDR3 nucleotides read TGTGCCAGCAGTGTGGGCAGCTCCTATAATTCACCCCTCCACTTT. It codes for CASSVGSSYNSPLHF.

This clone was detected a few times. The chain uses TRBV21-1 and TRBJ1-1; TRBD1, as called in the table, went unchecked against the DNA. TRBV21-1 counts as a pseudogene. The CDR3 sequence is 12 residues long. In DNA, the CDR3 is TGTGCCAGCACCGGAAGACAGGGGCCAGCTTTCTTT. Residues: CASTGRQGPAFF.